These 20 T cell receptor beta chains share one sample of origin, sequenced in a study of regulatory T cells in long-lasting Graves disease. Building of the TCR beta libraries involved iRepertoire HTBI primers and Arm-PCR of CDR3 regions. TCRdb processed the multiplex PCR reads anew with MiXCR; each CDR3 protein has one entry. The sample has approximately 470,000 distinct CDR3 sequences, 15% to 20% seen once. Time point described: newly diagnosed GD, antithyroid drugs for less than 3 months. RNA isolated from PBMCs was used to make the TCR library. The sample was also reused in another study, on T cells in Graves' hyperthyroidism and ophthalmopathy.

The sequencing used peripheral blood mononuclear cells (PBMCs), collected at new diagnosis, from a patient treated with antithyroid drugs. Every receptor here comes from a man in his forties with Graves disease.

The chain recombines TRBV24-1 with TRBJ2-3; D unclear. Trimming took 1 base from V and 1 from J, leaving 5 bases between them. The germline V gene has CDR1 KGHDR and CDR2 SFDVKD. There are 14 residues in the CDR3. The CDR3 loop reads CATSDFARTDTQYF. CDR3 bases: TGTGCCACCAGTGATTTTGCACGCACAGATACGCAGTATTTT.

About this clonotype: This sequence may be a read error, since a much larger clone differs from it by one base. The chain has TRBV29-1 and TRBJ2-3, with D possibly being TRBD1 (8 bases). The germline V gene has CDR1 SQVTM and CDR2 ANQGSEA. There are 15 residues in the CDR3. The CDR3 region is CSVVPWTGRADTRYF. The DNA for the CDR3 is TGCAGCGTAGTTCCGTGGACAGGGAGGGCAGATACGCGGTATTTT.

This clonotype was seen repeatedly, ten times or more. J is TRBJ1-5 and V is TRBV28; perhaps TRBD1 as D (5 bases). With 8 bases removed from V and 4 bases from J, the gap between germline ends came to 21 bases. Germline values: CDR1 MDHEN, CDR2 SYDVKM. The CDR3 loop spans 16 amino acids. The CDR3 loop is CASDGGGAPRNQPQHF. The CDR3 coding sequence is TGTGCCAGCGATGGGGGTGGGGCACCTAGAAATCAGCCCCAGCATTTT. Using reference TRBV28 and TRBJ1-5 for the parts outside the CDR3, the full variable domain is DVKVTQSSRYLVKRTGEKVFLECVQDMDHENMFWYRQDPGLGLRLIYFSYDVKMKEKGDIPEGYSVSREKKERFSLILESASTNQTSMYLCASDGGGAPRNQPQHFGDGTRLSIL.

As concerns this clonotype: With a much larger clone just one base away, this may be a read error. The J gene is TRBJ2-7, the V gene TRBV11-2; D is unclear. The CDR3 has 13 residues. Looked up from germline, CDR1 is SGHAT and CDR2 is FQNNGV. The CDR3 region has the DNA TGTGCCAGCAGCTTAGATCGCCGCTACGAGCGGTACTTC. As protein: CASSLDRRYERYF.

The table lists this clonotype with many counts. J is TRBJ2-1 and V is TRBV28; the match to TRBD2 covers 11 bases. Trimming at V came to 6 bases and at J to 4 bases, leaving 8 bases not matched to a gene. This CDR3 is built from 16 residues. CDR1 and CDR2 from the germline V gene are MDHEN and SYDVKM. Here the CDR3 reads CASRGGLAAFYNEQFF. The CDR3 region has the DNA TGTGCCAGCAGAGGGGGACTAGCGGCTTTTTACAATGAGCAGTTCTTC. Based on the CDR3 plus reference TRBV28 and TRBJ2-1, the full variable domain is DVKVTQSSRYLVKRTGEKVFLECVQDMDHENMFWYRQDPGLGLRLIYFSYDVKMKEKGDIPEGYSVSREKKERFSLILESASTNQTSMYLCASRGGLAAFYNEQFFGPGTRLTVL.

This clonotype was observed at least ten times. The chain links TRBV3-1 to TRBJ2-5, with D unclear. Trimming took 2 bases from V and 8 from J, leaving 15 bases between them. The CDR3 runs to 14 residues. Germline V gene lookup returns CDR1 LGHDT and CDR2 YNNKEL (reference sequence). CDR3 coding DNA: TGTGCCAGCAGCCAAAGCTCAGATCTTAGAACCCAGTACTTC. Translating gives CASSQSSDLRTQYF.

In nucleotides, the CDR3 is TGTGCCAGCAGTTTATTGGTACTGACAGGAAACTCTGGGGCCAACGTCCTGACTTTC. This translates into CASSLLVLTGNSGANVLTF. This chain links TRBV28 with TRBJ2-6; the D gene is possibly TRBD1 (6 bases). V was cut by 1 base and J by 0 bases, with 16 bases left in between. CDR1 is MDHEN and CDR2 is SYDVKM in the germline V gene. The CDR3 has 19 amino acids.

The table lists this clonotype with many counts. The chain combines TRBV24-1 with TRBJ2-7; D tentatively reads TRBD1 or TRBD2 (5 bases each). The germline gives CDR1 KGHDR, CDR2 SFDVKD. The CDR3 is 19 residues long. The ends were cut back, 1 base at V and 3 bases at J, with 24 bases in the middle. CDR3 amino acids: CATSDFLVRQGELSYEQYF. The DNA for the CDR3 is TGTGCCACCAGTGATTTCCTCGTTCGTCAGGGAGAATTAAGCTACGAGCAGTACTTC.

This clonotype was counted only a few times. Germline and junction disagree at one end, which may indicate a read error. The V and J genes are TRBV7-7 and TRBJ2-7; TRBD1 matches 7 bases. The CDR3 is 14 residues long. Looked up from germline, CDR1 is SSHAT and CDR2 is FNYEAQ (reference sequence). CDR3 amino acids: CASSPHRDSYEQYF. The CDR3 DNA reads TGTGCTAGCAGCCCCCACCGGGACAGCTACGAGCAGTACTTC.

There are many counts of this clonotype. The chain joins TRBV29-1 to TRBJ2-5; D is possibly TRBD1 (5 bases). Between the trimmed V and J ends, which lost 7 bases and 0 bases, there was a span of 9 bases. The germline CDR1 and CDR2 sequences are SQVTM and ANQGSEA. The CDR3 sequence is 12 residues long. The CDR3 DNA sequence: TGCAGCGGAGGACACAACCAAGAGACCCAGTACTTC. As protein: CSGGHNQETQYF.

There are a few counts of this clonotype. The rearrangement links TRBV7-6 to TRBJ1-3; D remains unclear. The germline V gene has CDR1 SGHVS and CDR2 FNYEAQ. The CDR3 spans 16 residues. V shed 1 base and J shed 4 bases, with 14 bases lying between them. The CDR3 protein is CASSLGSRALGNTIYF. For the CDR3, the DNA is TGTGCCAGCAGCTTAGGGTCTCGGGCGCTCGGAAACACCATATATTTT.

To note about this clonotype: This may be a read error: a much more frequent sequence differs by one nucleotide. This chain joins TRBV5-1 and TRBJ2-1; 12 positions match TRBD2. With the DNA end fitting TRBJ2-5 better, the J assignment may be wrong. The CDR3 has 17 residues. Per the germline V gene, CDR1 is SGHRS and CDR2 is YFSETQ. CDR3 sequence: CASSLGGLAGFQETQYF. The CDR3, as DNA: TGCGCCAGCAGCTTGGGGGGACTAGCGGGTTTTCAAGAGACCCAGTACTTC.

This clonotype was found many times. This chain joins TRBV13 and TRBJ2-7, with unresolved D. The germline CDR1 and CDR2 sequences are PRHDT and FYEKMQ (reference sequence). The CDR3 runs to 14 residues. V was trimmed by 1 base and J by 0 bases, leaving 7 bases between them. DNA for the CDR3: TGTGCCAGCAGCTTAGAGTCTCGCTCCTACGAGCAGTACTTC. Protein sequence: CASSLESRSYEQYF.

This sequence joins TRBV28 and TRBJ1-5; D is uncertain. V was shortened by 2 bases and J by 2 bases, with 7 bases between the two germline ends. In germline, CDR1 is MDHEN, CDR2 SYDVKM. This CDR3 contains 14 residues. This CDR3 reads CASSLGGRNQPQHF. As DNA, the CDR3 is TGTGCCAGCAGTTTAGGCGGGCGCAATCAGCCCCAGCATTTT.

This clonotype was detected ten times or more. CDR3 coding DNA: TGTGCCAGCAGCGGGGGCGCGTCGGGGGCAGATACGCAGTATTTT. Residues: CASSGGASGADTQYF. The genes are TRBV5-4 and TRBJ2-3; D is tentatively TRBD1 or TRBD2 (6 bases each). Germline CDR1 is SGHNT and CDR2 is YYREEE (reference sequence). The CDR3 sequence is 15 residues long. The ends were cut back, 4 bases at V and 4 bases at J, with 16 bases in the middle. Using reference TRBV5-4 and TRBJ2-3 for the parts outside the CDR3, the full variable domain is ETGVTQSPTHLIKTRGQQVTLRCSSQSGHNTVSWYQQALGQGPQFIFQYYREEENGRGNFPPRFSGLQFPNYSSELNVNALELDDSALYLCASSGGASGADTQYFGPGTRLTVL.

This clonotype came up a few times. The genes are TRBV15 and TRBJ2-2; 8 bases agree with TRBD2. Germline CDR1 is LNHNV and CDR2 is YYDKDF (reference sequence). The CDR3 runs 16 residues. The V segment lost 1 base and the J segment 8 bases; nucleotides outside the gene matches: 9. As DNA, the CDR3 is TGTGCCACCAGCAGAGCTAACGGCGGGAGGTCAGGGGAGCTGTTTTTT. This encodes CATSRANGGRSGELFF.

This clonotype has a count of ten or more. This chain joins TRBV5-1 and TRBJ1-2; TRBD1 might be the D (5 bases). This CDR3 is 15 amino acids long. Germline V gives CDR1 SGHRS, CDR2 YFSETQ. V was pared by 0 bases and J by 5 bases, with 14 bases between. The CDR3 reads CASSLEGHGTYGYTF. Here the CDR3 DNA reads TGCGCCAGCAGCTTGGAAGGACATGGGACTTATGGCTACACCTTC.

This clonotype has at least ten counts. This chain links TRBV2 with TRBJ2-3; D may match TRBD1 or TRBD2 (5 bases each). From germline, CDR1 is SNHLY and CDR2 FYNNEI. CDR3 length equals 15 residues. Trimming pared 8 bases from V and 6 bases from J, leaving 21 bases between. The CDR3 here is CASDDQGPAGDTQYF. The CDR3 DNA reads TGTGCCAGCGACGACCAGGGACCCGCCGGGGATACGCAGTATTTT.

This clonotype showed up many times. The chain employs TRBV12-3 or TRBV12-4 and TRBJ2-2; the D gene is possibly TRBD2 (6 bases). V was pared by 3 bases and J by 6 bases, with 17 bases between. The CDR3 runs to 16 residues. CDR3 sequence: CASSFMAGPLPGELFF. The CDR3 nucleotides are TGTGCCAGCAGTTTTATGGCGGGACCCTTGCCCGGGGAGCTGTTTTTT.

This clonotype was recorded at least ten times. The CDR3 coding sequence is TGTGCCAGCAGTCCCACGGGGGTGAACACTGAAGCTTTCTTT. Translating it yields CASSPTGVNTEAFF. The rearrangement joins TRBV12-3 or TRBV12-4 to TRBJ1-1; D perhaps matches TRBD1 (5 bases). The CDR3 covers 14 residues. Trimming pared 5 bases from V and 0 bases from J, leaving 10 bases between.